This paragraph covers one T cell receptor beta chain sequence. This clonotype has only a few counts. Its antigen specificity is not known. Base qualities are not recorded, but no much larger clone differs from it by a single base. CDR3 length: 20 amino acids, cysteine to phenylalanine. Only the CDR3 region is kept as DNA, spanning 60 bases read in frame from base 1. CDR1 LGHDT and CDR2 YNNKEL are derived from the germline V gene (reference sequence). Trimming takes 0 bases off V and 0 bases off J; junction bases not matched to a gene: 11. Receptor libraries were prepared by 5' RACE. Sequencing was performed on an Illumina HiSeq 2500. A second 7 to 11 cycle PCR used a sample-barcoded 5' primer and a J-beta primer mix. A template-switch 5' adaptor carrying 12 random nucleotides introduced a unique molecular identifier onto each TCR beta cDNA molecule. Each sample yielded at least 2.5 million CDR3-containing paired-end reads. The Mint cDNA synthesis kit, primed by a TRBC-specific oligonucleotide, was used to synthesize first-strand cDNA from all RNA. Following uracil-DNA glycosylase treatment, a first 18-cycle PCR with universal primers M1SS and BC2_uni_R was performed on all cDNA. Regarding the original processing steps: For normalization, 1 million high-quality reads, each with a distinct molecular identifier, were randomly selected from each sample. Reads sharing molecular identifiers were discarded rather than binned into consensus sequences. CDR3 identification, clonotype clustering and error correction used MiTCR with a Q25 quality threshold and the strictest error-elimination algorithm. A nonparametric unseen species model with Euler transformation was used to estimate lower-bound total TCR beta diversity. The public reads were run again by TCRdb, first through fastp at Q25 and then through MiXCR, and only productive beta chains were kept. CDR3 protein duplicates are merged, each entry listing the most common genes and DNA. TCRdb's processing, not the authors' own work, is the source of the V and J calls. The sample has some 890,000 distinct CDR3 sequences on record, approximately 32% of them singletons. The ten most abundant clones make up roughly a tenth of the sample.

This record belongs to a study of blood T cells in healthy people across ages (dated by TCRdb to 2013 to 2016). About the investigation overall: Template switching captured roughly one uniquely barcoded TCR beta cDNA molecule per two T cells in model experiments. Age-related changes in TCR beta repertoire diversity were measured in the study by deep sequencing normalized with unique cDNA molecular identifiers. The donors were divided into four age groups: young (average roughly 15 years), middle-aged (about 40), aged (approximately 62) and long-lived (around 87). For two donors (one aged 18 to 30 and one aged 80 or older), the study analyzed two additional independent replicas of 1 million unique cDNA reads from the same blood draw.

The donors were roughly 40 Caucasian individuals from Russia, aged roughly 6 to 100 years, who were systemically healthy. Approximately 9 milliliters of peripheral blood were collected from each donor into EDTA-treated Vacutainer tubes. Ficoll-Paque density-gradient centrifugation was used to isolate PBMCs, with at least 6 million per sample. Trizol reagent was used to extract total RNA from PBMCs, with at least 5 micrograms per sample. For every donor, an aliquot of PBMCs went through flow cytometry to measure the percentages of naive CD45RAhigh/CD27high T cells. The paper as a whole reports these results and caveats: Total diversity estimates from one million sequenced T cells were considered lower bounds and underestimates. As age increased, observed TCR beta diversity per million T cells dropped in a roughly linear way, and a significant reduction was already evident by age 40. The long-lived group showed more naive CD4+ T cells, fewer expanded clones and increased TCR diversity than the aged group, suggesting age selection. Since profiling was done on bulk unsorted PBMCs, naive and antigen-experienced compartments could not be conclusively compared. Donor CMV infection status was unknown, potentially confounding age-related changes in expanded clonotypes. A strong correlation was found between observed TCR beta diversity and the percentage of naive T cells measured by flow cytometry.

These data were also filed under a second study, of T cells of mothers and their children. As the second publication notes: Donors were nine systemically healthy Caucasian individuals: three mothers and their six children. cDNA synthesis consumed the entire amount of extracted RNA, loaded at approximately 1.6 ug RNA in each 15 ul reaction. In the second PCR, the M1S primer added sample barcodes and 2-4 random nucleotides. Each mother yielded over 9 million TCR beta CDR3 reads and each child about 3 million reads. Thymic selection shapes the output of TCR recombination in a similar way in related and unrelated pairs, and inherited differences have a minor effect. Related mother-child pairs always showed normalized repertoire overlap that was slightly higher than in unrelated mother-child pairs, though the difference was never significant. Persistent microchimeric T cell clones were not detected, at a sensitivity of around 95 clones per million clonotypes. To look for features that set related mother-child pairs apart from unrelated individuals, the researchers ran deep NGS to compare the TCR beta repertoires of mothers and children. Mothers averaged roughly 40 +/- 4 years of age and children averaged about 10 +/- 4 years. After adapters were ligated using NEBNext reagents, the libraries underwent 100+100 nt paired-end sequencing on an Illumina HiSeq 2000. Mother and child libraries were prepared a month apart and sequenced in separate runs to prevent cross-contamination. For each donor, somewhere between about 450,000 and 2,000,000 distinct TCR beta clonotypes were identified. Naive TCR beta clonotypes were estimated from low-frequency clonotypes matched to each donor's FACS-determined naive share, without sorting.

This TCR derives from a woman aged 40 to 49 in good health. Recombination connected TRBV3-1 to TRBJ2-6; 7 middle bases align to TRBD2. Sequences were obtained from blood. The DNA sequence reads TGTGCCAGCAGCCAAGAGCTCTTGGGGACGGGGGGCTCTGGGGCCAACGTCCTGACTTTC. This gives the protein CASSQELLGTGGSGANVLTF.